The 5 T cell receptor beta chains below come from one sample, sequenced in a study of post-analysis software for immune sequencing data. Study-level points and caveats: Compared with controls, patients had more of roughly five TRBV segments, including TRBV5-6, TRBV5-1 and TRBV20-1.

Sequencing libraries made from TCR beta cDNA carried unique molecular identifiers. Via MiXCR, TCRdb re-called the PCR reads, giving one row per CDR3 protein. Of roughly 800,000 distinct CDR3 sequences listed, 30% are singletons. Their recognized antigens are unknown. Sequencing input: blood. The receptor set was obtained from a girl aged 5-17 years with multiple sclerosis.

This clonotype showed up just a few times. V gene TRBV7-2 combines with J gene TRBJ2-1; D gene unclear. Germline V gives CDR1 SGHTA, CDR2 FQGNSA. V lost 4 bases, J lost 0 bases, and 16 bases lay in between. The CDR3 extends over 17 amino acids. CDR3 in amino acids: CASSSLFPTGSYNEQFF. The CDR3 nucleotides read TGTGCCAGCAGCTCCTTATTCCCTACGGGCTCCTACAATGAGCAGTTCTTC.

This clonotype was seen a handful of times. The chain carries TRBV4-1 and TRBJ2-5; 10 bases are a match to TRBD1. Gene TRBJ2-7 matches the end of the DNA better, so the J call may be wrong. This CDR3 is built from 14 residues. Germline loops: CDR1 MGHRA, CDR2 YSYEKL. The CDR3 nucleotides are TGCGCCAGCAGCCAAGATGGGACAGGGGTCGAGCAGTACTTC. It codes for CASSQDGTGVEQYF.

This clonotype was detected only a few times. The J gene is TRBJ2-1, the V gene TRBV20-1; 11 bases are shared with TRBD2. Losses at the gene ends were 2 bases for V and 4 bases for J; bases not matched to a gene: 4. The CDR3 has 15 amino acids. The germline V gene has CDR1 DFQATT and CDR2 SNEGSKA (reference sequence). The CDR3 DNA is TGCAGTGCTAGAATGACTAGCGGGACTTACAATGAGCAGTTCTTC. Translation gives CSARMTSGTYNEQFF.

The V gene is TRBV7-8, the J gene TRBJ2-7; D unresolved. The CDR3 extends over 15 amino acids. Per germline, CDR1 SGHVS and CDR2 FQNEAQ. The ends were cut back, 1 base at V and 2 bases at J, with 12 bases in the middle. CDR3 DNA: TGTGCCAGCAGCTTAGGTCCGGCCGAGACCTACGAGCAGTACTTC. Amino acids: CASSLGPAETYEQYF.

The sample holds a few counts of this clonotype. This chain joins TRBV4-3 and TRBJ1-5; 8 bases line up with TRBD1. Unmatched junction bases numbered 8, after V lost 4 bases and J lost 6 bases. This CDR3 has 15 residues. Per the germline V gene, CDR1 is LGHNA and CDR2 is YSLEER. This CDR3 reads CASSRDRGDGQPQHF. In DNA form, the CDR3 reads TGCGCCAGCAGCCGAGACAGGGGAGACGGTCAGCCCCAGCATTTT.